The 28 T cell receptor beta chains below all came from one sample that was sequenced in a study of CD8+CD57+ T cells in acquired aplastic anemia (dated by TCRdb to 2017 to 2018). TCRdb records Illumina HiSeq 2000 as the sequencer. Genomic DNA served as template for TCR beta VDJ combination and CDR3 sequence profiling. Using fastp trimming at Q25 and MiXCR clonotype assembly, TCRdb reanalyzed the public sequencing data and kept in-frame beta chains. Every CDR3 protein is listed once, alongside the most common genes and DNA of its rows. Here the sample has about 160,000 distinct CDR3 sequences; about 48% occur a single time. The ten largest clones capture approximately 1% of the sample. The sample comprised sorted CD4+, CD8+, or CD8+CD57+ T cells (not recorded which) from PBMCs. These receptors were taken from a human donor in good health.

DNA of the CDR3: TGTGCCACCAGCAGAGATCAGGAAGGGGTGGGAGAGACCCAGTACTTC. Its protein product is CATSRDQEGVGETQYF. This chain connects TRBV15 to TRBJ2-5; maybe TRBD1 (5 bases). Trimming cost V 0 bases and J 4 bases, with 15 bases left between them. CDR1 and CDR2 from the germline V gene are LNHNV and YYDKDF (reference sequence). This CDR3 has 16 residues. Based on the CDR3 plus reference TRBV15 and TRBJ2-5, the full variable domain is DAMVIQNPRYQVTQFGKPVTLSCSQTLNHNVMYWYQQKSSQAPKLLFHYYDKDFNNEADTPDNFQSRRPNTSFCFLDIRSPGLGDTAMYLCATSRDQEGVGETQYFGPGTRLLVL.

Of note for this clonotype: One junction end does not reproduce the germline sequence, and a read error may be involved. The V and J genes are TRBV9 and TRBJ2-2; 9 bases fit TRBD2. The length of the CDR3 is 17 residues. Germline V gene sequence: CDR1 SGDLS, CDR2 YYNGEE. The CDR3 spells CASSVAGGQVNAGELFF. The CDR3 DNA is TGTGCCAGCAGCGTTGCGGGGGGGCAGGTGAACGCCGGGGAGCTGTTTTTT. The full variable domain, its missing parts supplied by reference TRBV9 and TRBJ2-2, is DSGVTQTPKHLITATGQRVTLRCSPRSGDLSVYWYQQSLDQGLQFLIQYYNGEERAKGNILERFSAQQFPDLHSELNLSSLELGDSALYFCASSVAGGQVNAGELFFGEGSRLTVL.

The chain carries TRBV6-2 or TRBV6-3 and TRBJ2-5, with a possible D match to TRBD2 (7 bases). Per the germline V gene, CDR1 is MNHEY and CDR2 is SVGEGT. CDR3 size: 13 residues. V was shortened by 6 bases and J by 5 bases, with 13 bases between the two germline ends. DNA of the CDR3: TGTGCCAGCAGGATGCGGGGGCGGGAGACCCAGTACTTC. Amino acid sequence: CASRMRGRETQYF.

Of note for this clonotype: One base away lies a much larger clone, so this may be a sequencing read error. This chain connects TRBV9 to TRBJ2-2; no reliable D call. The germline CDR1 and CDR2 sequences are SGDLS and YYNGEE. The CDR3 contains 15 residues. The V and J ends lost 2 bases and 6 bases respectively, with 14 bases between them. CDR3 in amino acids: CASSVTSYGAGELFF. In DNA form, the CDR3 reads TGTGCCAGCAGCGTGACCTCCTATGGCGCCGGGGAGCTGTTTTTT.

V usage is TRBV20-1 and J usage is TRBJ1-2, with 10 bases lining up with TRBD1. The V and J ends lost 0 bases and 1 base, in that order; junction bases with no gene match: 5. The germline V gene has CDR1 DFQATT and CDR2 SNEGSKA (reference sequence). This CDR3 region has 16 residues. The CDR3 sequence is CSARDLGTGVNYGYTF. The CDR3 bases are TGCAGTGCTAGAGATCTTGGGACAGGGGTTAACTATGGCTACACCTTC.

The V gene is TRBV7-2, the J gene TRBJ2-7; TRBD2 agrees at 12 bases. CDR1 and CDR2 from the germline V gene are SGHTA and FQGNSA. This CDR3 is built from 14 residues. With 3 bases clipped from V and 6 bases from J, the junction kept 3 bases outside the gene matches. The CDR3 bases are TGTGCCAGCAGCTTGTTACTAGCGGGAGGCGAGCAGTACTTC. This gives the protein CASSLLLAGGEQYF.

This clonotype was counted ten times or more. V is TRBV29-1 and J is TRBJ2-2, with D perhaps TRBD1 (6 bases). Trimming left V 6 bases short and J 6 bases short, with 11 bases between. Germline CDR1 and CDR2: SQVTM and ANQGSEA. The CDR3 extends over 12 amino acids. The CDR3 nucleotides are TGCAGCGTGAGGACAGCCCCCGGGGAGCTGTTTTTT. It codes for CSVRTAPGELFF.

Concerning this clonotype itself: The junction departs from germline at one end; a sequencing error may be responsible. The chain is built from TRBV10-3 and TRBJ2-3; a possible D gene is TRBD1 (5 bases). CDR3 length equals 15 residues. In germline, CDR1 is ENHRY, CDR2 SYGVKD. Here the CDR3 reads CAIRGNRQSTDTQYF. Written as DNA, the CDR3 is TGTGCCATCAGGGGAAACCGACAGAGCACAGATACGCAGTATTTC.

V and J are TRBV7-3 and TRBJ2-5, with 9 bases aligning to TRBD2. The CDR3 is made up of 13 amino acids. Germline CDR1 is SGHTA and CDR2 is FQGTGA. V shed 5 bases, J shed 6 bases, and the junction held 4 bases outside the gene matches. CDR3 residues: CASSASGAKTQYF. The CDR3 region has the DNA TGTGCCAGCAGCGCTAGCGGGGCGAAGACCCAGTACTTC.

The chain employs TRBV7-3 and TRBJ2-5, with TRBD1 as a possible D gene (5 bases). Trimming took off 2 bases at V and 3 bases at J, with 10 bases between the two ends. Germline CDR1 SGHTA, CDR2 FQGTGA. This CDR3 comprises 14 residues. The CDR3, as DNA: TGTGCCAGCAGCTTATTTGTCAGGGAAGAGACCCAGTACTTC. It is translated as CASSLFVREETQYF.

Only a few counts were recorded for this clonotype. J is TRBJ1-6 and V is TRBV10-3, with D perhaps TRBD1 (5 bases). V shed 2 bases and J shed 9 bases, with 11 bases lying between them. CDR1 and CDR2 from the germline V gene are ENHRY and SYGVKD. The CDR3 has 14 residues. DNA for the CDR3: TGTGCCATCAGTGAGGTTAGGGGCGGTTCACCCCTCCACTTT. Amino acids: CAISEVRGGSPLHF.

The CDR3 loop reads CASSPIGVPYEQYF. The CDR3 DNA sequence: TGTGCCAGCTCACCCATCGGCGTTCCCTACGAGCAGTACTTC. This chain uses TRBV18 with TRBJ2-7; D gene unclear. From germline, CDR1 is KGHSH and CDR2 LQKENI. This CDR3 is 14 amino acids long. V lost 3 bases and J lost 2, with 11 bases in between.

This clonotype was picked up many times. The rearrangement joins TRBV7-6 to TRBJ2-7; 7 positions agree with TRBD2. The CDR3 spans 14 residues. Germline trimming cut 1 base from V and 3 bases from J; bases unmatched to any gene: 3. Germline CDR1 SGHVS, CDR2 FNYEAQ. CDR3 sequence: CASSLGQRGYEQYF. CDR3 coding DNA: TGTGCCAGCAGCTTAGGCCAGCGGGGCTACGAGCAGTACTTC.

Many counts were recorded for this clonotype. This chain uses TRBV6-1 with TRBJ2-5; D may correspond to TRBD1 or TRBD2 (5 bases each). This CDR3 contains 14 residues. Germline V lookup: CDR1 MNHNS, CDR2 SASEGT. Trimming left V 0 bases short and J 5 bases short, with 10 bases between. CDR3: CASSEASWGETQYF. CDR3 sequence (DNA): TGTGCCAGCAGTGAAGCTAGCTGGGGGGAGACCCAGTACTTC.

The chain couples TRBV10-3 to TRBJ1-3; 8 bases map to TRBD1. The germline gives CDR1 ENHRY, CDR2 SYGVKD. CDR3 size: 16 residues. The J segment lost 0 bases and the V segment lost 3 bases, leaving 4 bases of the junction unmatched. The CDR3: CAISDLQGDSGNTIYF. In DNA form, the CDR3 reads TGTGCCATCAGTGACCTACAGGGGGACTCTGGAAACACCATATATTTT.

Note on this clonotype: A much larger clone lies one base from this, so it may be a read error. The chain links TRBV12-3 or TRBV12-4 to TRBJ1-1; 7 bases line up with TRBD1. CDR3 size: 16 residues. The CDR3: CASSLRQGRIDTEALF. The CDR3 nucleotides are TGTGCCAGCAGTTTGAGACAGGGACGGATTGACACTGAAGCTCTCTTT.

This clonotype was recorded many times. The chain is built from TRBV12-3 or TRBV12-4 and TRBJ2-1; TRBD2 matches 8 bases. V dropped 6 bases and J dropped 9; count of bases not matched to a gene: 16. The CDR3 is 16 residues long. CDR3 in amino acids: CASRPSGLARVGEQFF. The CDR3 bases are TGTGCCAGCAGGCCATCTGGACTAGCCAGGGTTGGTGAGCAGTTCTTC.

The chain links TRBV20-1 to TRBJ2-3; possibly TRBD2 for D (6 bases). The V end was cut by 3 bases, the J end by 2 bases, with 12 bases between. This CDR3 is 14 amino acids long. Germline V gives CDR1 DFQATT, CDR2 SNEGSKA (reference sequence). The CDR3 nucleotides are TGCAGTGCTAGCGTTAGCGGCCACACAGATACGCAGTATTTT. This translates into CSASVSGHTDTQYF.

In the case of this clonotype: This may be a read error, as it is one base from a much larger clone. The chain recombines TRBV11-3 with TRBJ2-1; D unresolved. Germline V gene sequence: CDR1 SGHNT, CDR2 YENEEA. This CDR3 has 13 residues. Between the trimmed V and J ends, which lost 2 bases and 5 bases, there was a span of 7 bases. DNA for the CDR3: TGTGCCAGCAGCTTACGGGCTCACAATGAGCAGTTCTTC. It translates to CASSLRAHNEQFF.

The CDR3 spells CASSYRDAYEKLFF. The DNA for the CDR3 is TGTGCCAGCAGTTACCGGGACGCTTATGAAAAACTGTTTTTT. The chain couples TRBV6-5 to TRBJ1-4; maybe TRBD1 (5 bases). The germline gives CDR1 MNHEY, CDR2 SVGAGI. The CDR3 totals 14 residues. V was clipped by 2 bases and J by 6 bases, with 10 bases between them.

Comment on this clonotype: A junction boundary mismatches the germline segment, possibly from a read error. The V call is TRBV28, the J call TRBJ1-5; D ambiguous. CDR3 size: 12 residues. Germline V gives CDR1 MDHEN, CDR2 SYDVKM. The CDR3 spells CASSFERTPGRF. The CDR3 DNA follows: TGTGCCAGCAGTTTTGAGAGGACTCCTGGACGCTTT.

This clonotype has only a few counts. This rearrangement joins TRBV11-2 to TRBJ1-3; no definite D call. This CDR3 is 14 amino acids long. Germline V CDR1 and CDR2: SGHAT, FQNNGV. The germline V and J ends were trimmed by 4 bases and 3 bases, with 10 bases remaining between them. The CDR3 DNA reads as TGTGCCAGCAGCTCGAGCCGGAGTGGAAACACCATATATTTT. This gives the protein CASSSSRSGNTIYF. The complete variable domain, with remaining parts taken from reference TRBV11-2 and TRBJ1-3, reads EAGVAQSPRYKIIEKRQSVAFWCNPISGHATLYWYQQILGQGPKLLIQFQNNGVVDDSQLPKDRFSAERLKGVDSTLKIQPAKLEDSAVYLCASSSSRSGNTIYFGEGSWLTVV.

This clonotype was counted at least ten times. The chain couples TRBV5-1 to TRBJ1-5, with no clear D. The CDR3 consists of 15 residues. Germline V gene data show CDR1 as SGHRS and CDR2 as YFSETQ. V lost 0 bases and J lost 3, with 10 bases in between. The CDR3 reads CASSLEGSNNQPQHF. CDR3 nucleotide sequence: TGCGCCAGCAGCTTGGAAGGGAGCAACAATCAGCCCCAGCATTTT. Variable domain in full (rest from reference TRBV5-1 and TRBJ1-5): KAGVTQTPRYLIKTRGQQVTLSCSPISGHRSVSWYQQTPGQGLQFLFEYFSETQRNKGNFPGRFSGRQFSNSRSEMNVSTLELGDSALYLCASSLEGSNNQPQHFGDGTRLSIL.

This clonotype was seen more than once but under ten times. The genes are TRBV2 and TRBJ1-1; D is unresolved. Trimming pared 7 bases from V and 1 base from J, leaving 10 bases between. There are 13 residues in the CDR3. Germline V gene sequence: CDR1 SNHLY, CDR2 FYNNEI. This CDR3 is CASTAEGNTEAFF. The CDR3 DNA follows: TGTGCCAGCACAGCGGAGGGGAACACTGAAGCTTTCTTT.

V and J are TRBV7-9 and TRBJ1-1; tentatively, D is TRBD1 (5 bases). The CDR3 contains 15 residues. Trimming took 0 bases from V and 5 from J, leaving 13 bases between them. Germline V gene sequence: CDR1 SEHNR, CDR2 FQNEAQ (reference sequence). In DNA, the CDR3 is TGTGCCAGCAGCTTAGCCGGGGCAGGCGGGACTGAAGCTTTCTTT. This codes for CASSLAGAGGTEAFF.

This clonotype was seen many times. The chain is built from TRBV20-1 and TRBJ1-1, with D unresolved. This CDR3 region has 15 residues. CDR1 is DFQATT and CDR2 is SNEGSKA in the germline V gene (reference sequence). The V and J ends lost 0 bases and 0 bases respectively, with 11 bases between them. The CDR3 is CSARDIDWVNTEAFF. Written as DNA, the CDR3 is TGCAGTGCTAGAGATATAGATTGGGTGAACACTGAAGCTTTCTTT.

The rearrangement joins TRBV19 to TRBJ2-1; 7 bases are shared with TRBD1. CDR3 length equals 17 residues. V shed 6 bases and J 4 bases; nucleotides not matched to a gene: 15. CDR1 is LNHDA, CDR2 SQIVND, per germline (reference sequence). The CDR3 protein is CASRLGDRRPGYNEQFF. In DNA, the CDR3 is TGTGCCAGTAGATTGGGGGACAGACGGCCAGGTTACAATGAGCAGTTCTTC.

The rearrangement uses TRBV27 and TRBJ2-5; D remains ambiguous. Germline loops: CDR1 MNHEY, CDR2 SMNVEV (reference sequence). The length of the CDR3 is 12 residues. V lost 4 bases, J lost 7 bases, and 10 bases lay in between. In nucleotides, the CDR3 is TGTGCCAGCAGTTCGAACGACGGGACCCAGTACTTC. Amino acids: CASSSNDGTQYF.